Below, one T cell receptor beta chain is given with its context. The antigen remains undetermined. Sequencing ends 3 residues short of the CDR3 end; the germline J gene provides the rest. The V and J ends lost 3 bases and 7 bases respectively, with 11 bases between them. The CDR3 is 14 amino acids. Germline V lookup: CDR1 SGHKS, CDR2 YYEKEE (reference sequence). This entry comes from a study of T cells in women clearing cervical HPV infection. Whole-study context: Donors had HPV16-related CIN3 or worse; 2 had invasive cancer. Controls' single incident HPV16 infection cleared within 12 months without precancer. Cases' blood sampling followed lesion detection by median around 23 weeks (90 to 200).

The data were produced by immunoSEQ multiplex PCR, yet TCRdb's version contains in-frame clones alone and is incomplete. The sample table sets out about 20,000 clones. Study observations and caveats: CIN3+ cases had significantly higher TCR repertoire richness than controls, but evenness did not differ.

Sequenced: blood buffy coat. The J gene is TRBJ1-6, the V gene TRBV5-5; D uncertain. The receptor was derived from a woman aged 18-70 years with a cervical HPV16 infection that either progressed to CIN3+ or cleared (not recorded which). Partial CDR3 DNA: TGTGCCAGCAGCTCTCGGCAGGTGAATTCACCC. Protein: CASSSRQVNSP. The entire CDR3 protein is CASSSRQVNSPLHF.